The 21 T cell receptor beta chains below come from one sample, sequenced in a study of blood T cell repertoires in COVID-19. Assay: immunoSEQ multiplex PCR; the TCRdb copy retains only in-frame clones and omits some. The sample records approximately 210,000 clones, 70% to 90% being singletons. Sequencing was carried out using PBMCs or T cells enriched from blood (not recorded which). All receptors come from a woman aged 50 to 60 with acute COVID-19.

The chain carries TRBV6-5 and TRBJ2-7, with 8 bases lining up with TRBD1. The V and J ends lost 6 bases and 1 base, in that order; junction bases with no gene match: 8. Germline-derived CDR1 and CDR2 are MNHEY and SVGAGI. CDR3 length: 15 amino acids. The CDR3 region has the DNA TGTGCCAGCAGCTCACCGACAGGGGTGTCCTACGAGCAGTACTTC. Protein sequence: CASSSPTGVSYEQYF.

The chain employs TRBV24-1 and TRBJ2-3; the match to TRBD2 covers 12 bases. From germline, CDR1 is KGHDR and CDR2 SFDVKD. J lost 2 bases, V lost 4 bases, and 3 bases had no gene match. The CDR3 is 16 amino acids. CDR3 sequence: CATSETSGGLTDTQYF. The CDR3 nucleotides are TGTGCCACCAGTGAAACTAGCGGGGGGCTCACAGATACGCAGTATTTT.

This chain connects TRBV13 to TRBJ2-7; D gene ambiguous. V was pared by 4 bases and J by 1 base, with 5 bases between. The CDR3 contains 12 residues. Germline CDR1 reads PRHDT; CDR2 reads FYEKMQ (reference sequence). CDR3 sequence (DNA): TGTGCCAGCAGCTCCATGTCCTACGAGCAGTACTTC. Translation: CASSSMSYEQYF.

This clone was counted once. This chain links TRBV19 with TRBJ2-3, with 7 bases lining up with TRBD2. This CDR3 has 16 amino acids. The trim removed 1 base at V and 4 bases at J, leaving 8 bases unmatched. The germline V gene encodes CDR1 LNHDA and CDR2 SQIVND (reference sequence). DNA of the CDR3: TGTGCCAGTAGTATAGGGGGGGGAGGGCCCCCAGATACGCAGTATTTT. Translation gives CASSIGGGGPPDTQYF.

This chain joins TRBV28 and TRBJ1-1, with 7 nucleotides matching TRBD1. The V and J ends lost 7 bases and 1 base, in that order; junction bases with no gene match: 3. Looked up from germline, CDR1 is MDHEN and CDR2 is SYDVKM. The CDR3 is 13 amino acids. The CDR3 DNA reads TGTGCCAGCACCCCAGGGGGGAACACTGAAGCTTTCTTT. As protein: CASTPGGNTEAFF.

The V and J genes are TRBV27 and TRBJ1-2; D possibly corresponds to TRBD1 (5 bases). The V end was cut by 6 bases, the J end by 4 bases, with 18 bases between. The CDR3 runs 15 residues. Germline-derived CDR1 and CDR2 are MNHEY and SMNVEV (reference sequence). The chain's CDR3 is CASRPRPGGGYGYTF. The CDR3 coding sequence is TGTGCCAGCAGGCCTAGACCGGGGGGTGGCTATGGCTACACCTTC.

The chain links TRBV5-1 to TRBJ2-7; 11 bases match TRBD1. The CDR3 runs 14 residues. V was pared by 3 bases and J by 7 bases, with 6 bases of the junction left unmatched. The germline gives CDR1 SGHRS, CDR2 YFSETQ. CDR3 nucleotides: TGCGCCAGCAGCTCCGGACAGGGGGCTAGGGAGCAGTACTTC. Its translation is CASSSGQGAREQYF.

J is TRBJ2-4 and V is TRBV5-4; TRBD2 matches 7 bases. V lost 0 bases, J lost 4 bases, and 7 bases stayed unmatched. The CDR3 spans 16 residues. Germline values: CDR1 SGHNT, CDR2 YYREEE (reference sequence). CDR3 bases: TGTGCCAGCAGCTTGGCCGGACTAGGCGGGAAAAACATTCAGTACTTC. As protein: CASSLAGLGGKNIQYF.

This clone was seen a single time. This chain connects TRBV3-1 (or the pseudogene TRBV3-2) to TRBJ2-7; 7 bases agree with TRBD1. Unmatched junction bases numbered 12, after V lost 4 bases and J lost 9 bases. In germline, CDR1 is LGHDT, CDR2 YNNKEL (reference sequence). The CDR3 runs to 14 residues. CDR3 region: CASSPFGTVGSQYF. The CDR3 DNA follows: TGTGCCAGCAGCCCCTTCGGGACAGTGGGTTCGCAGTACTTC.

This chain connects TRBV27 to TRBJ1-4; 8 nucleotides agree with TRBD1. The CDR3 totals 14 residues. Germline CDR1 MNHEY, CDR2 SMNVEV (reference sequence). The V and J ends lost 7 bases and 7 bases, in that order; junction bases with no gene match: 8. CDR3 nucleotides: TGTGCCAGCACCGTCACAGGGGGAACTGAAAAACTGTTTTTT. Translating gives CASTVTGGTEKLFF.

The rearrangement uses TRBV28 and TRBJ2-3; 10 bases agree with TRBD2. V was pared by 7 bases and J by 0 bases, with 4 bases of the junction left unmatched. CDR1 and CDR2 (germline): MDHEN, SYDVKM. The length of the CDR3 is 15 residues. This CDR3 is CASIRAGGSTDTQYF. Written as DNA, the CDR3 is TGTGCCAGCATACGAGCGGGAGGGAGCACAGATACGCAGTATTTT.

The gene calls are TRBV28 and TRBJ2-4, with D tentatively TRBD1 (5 bases). Germline CDR1 MDHEN, CDR2 SYDVKM. This CDR3 region has 14 residues. V dropped 2 bases and J dropped 4 bases, with 9 bases sitting between them. This CDR3 reads CASSLTPGKNIQYF. CDR3 DNA: TGTGCCAGCAGTTTAACCCCAGGGAAAAACATTCAGTACTTC.

V is TRBV7-8 and J is TRBJ2-7, with 7 nucleotides matching TRBD2. Germline values: CDR1 SGHVS, CDR2 FQNEAQ. Trimming took 1 base from V and 0 from J; bases not matched to a gene: 6. The CDR3 is 16 residues long. The CDR3 DNA follows: TGTGCCAGCAGCTTAGAGCTCGGGAGGAACTCCTACGAGCAGTACTTC. Amino acid sequence: CASSLELGRNSYEQYF.

V and J are TRBV6-4 and TRBJ2-1; 12 bases are shared with TRBD2. The CDR3 extends over 16 amino acids. Germline CDR1 MRHNA, CDR2 SNTAGT. Trimming at V came to 0 bases and at J to 7 bases, leaving 4 bases not matched to a gene. CDR3 DNA sequence: TGTGCCAGCAGTGACTCGCTAGCGGGAGGGACGAATGAGCAGTTCTTC. Protein product: CASSDSLAGGTNEQFF.

V and J are TRBV18 and TRBJ1-2; D unresolved. Germline V gives CDR1 KGHSH, CDR2 LQKENI. The V end lost 6 bases, the J end lost 8 bases, and 25 bases lay between the germline ends. The CDR3 is 16 residues long. The CDR3 bases are TGTGCCAGCTCTCCGGGATTGCTTAACGGACGAAGAGGCTACACCTTC. Translated, it gives CASSPGLLNGRRGYTF.

The chain couples TRBV6-2 or TRBV6-3 to TRBJ2-7; D is possibly TRBD2 (5 bases). With 0 bases removed from V and 4 bases from J, the gap between germline ends came to 16 bases. Germline values: CDR1 MNHEY, CDR2 SVGEGT. CDR3 length: 16 residues. This CDR3 is CASSYSSAGGFYEQYF. The CDR3 coding sequence is TGTGCCAGCAGTTACTCTTCGGCGGGCGGGTTTTACGAGCAGTACTTC.

The rearrangement links TRBV5-1 to TRBJ1-3; a possible D gene is TRBD1 (5 bases). Germline values: CDR1 SGHRS, CDR2 YFSETQ. Trimming cost V 0 bases and J 6 bases, with 10 bases left between them. This CDR3 has 14 amino acids. As DNA, the CDR3 is TGCGCCAGCAGCTTGGGACAGACAAAAAACACCATATATTTT. Amino acids: CASSLGQTKNTIYF.

This chain connects TRBV28 to TRBJ1-2, with D possibly being TRBD1 (6 bases). This CDR3 is built from 13 residues. Trimming left V 6 bases short and J 2 bases short, with 10 bases between. Looked up from germline, CDR1 is MDHEN and CDR2 is SYDVKM. DNA for the CDR3: TGTGCCAGCAGGATTACAGGGAACTATGGCTACACCTTC. Its translation is CASRITGNYGYTF.

The rearrangement uses TRBV18 and TRBJ1-1; D not certain. With 3 bases removed from V and 6 bases from J, the gap between germline ends came to 14 bases. The CDR3 covers 14 residues. Germline CDR1 and CDR2: KGHSH and LQKENI. CDR3 loop: CASSPNERVAEAFF. The CDR3 DNA reads as TGTGCCAGCTCACCTAACGAGAGGGTCGCTGAAGCTTTCTTT.

The gene calls are TRBV27 and TRBJ1-6; D may be TRBD1 (6 bases). Trimming cost V 2 bases and J 4 bases, with 9 bases left between them. The CDR3 sequence is 15 residues long. The germline V gene has CDR1 MNHEY and CDR2 SMNVEV (reference sequence). CDR3 residues: CASSLRGGYNSPLHF. The CDR3 DNA follows: TGTGCCAGCAGTTTAAGGGGGGGTTATAATTCACCCCTCCACTTT.

This chain links TRBV18 with TRBJ2-3; 11 bases are shared with TRBD2. Germline CDR1 KGHSH, CDR2 LQKENI. The CDR3 is 15 residues long. The V gene end was trimmed by 2 bases and the J gene end by 3 bases; junction bases not matched to a gene: 1. The DNA for the CDR3 is TGTGCCAGCTCACCAAGGACTAGCGGGACAGATACGCAGTATTTT. It translates to CASSPRTSGTDTQYF.